This note documents a single TCR beta chain sequence. The antigen remains unidentified. In the PCR, 60 Vbeta and 13 Jbeta primers were used. Some clones are missing from TCRdb's copy, which holds only in-frame ones; the method was immunoSEQ multiplex PCR. The sample shows 90,000 to 120,000 clones, around 67% of them seen only once. The sample comes from a study of cytomegalovirus exposure and HLA in healthy donors. Whole-study findings and limits: It has been reported that TCR beta sequences accurately predicted the HLA-A and HLA-B alleles of most subjects. CMV serostatus was the only immune exposure information that was available.

The receptor comes from a woman in her thirties or forties in good health and CMV-seropositive. The sample was PBMCs.

In nucleotides, the CDR3 is TGTGCCAGCGGGGGACAGGCCAGGGGCTACACCTTC. Protein sequence: CASGGQARGYTF. The gene calls are TRBV6-5 and TRBJ1-2, with 8 nucleotides matching TRBD1. The CDR3 sequence is 12 residues long. V was clipped by 8 bases and J by 8 bases; unmatched bases: 7. Per the germline V gene, CDR1 is MNHEY and CDR2 is SVGAGI.